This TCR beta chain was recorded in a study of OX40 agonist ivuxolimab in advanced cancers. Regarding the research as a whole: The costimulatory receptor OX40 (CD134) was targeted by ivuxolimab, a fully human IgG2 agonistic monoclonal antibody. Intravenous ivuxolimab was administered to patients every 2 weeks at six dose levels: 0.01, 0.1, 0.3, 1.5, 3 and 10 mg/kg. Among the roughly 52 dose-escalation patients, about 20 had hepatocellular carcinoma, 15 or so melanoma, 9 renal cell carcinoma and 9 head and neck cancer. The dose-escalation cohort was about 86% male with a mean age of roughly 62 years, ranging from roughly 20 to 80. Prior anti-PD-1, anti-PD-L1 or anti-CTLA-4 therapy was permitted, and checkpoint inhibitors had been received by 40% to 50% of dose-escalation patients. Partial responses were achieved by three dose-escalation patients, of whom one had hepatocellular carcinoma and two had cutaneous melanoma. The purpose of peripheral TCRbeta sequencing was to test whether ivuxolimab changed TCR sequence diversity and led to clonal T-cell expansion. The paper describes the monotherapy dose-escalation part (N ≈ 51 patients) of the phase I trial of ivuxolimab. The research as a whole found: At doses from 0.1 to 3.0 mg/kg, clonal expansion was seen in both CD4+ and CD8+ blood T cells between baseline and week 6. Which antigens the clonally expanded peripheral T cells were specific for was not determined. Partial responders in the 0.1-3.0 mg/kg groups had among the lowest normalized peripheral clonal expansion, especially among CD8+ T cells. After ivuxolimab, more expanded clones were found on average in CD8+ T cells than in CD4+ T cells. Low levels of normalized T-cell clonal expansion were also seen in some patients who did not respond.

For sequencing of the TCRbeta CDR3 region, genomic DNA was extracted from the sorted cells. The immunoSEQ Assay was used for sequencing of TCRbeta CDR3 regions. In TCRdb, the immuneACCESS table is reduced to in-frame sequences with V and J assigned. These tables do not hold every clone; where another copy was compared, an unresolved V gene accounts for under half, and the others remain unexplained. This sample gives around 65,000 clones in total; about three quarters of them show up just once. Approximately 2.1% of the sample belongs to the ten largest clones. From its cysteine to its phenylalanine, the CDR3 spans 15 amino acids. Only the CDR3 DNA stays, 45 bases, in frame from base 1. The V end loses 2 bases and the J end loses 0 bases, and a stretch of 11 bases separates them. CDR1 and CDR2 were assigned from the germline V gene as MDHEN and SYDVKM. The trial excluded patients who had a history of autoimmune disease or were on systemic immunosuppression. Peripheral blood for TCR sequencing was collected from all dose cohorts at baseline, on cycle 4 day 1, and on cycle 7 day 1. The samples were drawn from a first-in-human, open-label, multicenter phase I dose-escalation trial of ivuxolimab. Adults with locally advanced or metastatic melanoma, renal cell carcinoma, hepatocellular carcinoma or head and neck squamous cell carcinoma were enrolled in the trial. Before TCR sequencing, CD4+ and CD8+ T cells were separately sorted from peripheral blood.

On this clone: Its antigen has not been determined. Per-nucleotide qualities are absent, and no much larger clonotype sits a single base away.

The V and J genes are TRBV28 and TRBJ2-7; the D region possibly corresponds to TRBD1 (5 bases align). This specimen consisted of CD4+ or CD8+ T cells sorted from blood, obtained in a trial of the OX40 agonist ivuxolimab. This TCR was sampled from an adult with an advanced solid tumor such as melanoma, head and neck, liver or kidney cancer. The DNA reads TGTGCCAGCAGTTTAGCCATCAGGGCCTCCTACGAGCAGTACTTC. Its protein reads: CASSLAIRASYEQYF.